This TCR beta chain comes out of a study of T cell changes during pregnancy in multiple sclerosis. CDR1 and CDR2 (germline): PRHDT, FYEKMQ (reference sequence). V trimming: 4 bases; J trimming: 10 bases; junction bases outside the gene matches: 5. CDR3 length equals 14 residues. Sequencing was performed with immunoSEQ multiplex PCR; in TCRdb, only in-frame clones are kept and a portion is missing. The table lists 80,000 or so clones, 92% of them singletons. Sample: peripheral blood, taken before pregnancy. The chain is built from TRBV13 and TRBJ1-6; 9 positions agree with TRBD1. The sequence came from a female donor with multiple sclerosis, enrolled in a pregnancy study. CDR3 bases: TGTGCCAGCAGCTCGGGGACAGGGATCTCACCCCTCCACTTT. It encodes CASSSGTGISPLHF.